The 6 T cell receptor beta chains presented below share a single source sample, sequenced in a study of tumor-infiltrating lymphocytes in primary liver carcinoma. The blood RNA (from unsorted whole blood) was obtained, and germline DNA was also extracted. From 500 ng of total RNA, TCR beta-specific cDNA was reverse-transcribed using a constant-region primer. Employing slightly modified ARM-PCR, three nested multiplex PCR rounds were run, and these gave rise to the TCR beta libraries. The first two PCR rounds used TRBV1-TRBV30 forward primers with a C-beta reverse primer, roughly 10 cycles each. TCRdb re-analysed the multiplex PCR reads in MiXCR, keeping a single row per CDR3 protein. Among approximately 300,000 distinct CDR3 sequences listed, less than 75% were seen once. The material sequenced was peripheral blood. Source of these receptors: a man aged 40-49 years with primary liver carcinoma and hepatitis B virus infection.

This clonotype has only a few counts. The chain has TRBV28 and TRBJ2-7; 8 nucleotides line up with TRBD1. This CDR3 region has 15 residues. CDR1 MDHEN and CDR2 SYDVKM come from the germline V gene. After removal of 6 bases from V and 1 base from J, the junction contained 8 bases not matched to a gene. The DNA for the CDR3 is TGTGCCAGCAGCAATCAGGGGGCGGGATCCTACGAGCAGTACTTC. Translation gives CASSNQGAGSYEQYF.

About this clonotype: This likely comes from a read error, as the CDR3 has no conserved phenylalanine or tryptophan at its end. The chain carries TRBV11-1 and TRBJ1-6; D might be TRBD1 (5 bases). This CDR3 spans 13 amino acids. Trimming took 11 bases from V and 9 from J, leaving 17 bases between them. Germline values: CDR1 SGHAT, CDR2 FQDESV (reference sequence). CDR3: CADSRTLVSPLHL. The CDR3 DNA reads as TGTGCCGACAGCCGGACACTGGTTTCACCCCTCCACCTT.

J is TRBJ2-7 and V is TRBV7-3; D is ambiguous. The germline V and J ends were trimmed by 4 bases and 3 bases, with 10 bases remaining between them. The CDR3 spans 13 residues. The germline V gene has CDR1 SGHTA and CDR2 FQGTGA. The CDR3 reads CASSSSLSYEQYF. For the CDR3, the DNA is TGTGCCAGCAGCTCGTCCCTTAGCTACGAGCAGTACTTC. Drawing the rest from reference TRBV7-3 and TRBJ2-7, the complete variable domain is GAGVSQTPSNKVTEKGKYVELRCDPISGHTALYWYRQSLGQGPEFLIYFQGTGAADDSGLPNDRFFAVRPEGSVSTLKIQRTERGDSAVYLCASSSSLSYEQYFGPGTRLTVT.

To note about this clonotype: A read error may explain this, as a much larger clone is one base away. This chain uses TRBV28 with TRBJ2-3, with a tentative D call TRBD2 (6 bases). CDR1 is MDHEN and CDR2 is SYDVKM in the germline V gene. The CDR3 consists of 17 residues. CDR3 DNA sequence: TGTGCCAGTACGCCGACCAGACTAGGGGTTAGCATAGATACGCAGTATTTT. Encoded protein: CASTPTRLGVSIDTQYF. Based on the CDR3 plus reference TRBV28 and TRBJ2-3, the full variable domain is DVKVTQSSRYLVKRTGEKVFLECVQDMDHENMFWYRQDPGLGLRLIYFSYDVKMKEKGDIPEGYSVSREKKERFSLILESASTNQTSMYLCASTPTRLGVSIDTQYFGPGTRLTVL.

As concerns this clonotype: This may be a read error: a much more frequent sequence differs by one nucleotide. The chain couples TRBV6-6 to TRBJ2-6, with D perhaps TRBD2 (6 bases). V was pared by 2 bases and J by 4 bases, with 21 bases between. The length of the CDR3 is 19 residues. Per the germline V gene, CDR1 is MNHNY and CDR2 is SVGAGI (reference sequence). CDR3 DNA sequence: TGTGCCAGCAGTTACACTCGATCTAGCGTGAGAACGGGGGCCAACGTCCTGACTTTC. It translates to CASSYTRSSVRTGANVLTF.

The chain uses TRBV6-1 and TRBJ2-3, with 14 bases lining up with TRBD2. From germline, CDR1 is MNHNS and CDR2 SASEGT. This CDR3 is built from 19 residues. With 7 bases clipped from V and 4 bases from J, the junction kept 16 bases outside the gene matches. The CDR3 protein is CASIAAPGLAGESADTQYF. In nucleotides, the CDR3 is TGTGCCAGCATCGCCGCCCCGGGACTAGCGGGAGAGAGCGCAGATACGCAGTATTTT.